These 25 T cell receptor beta chains originate from one sample sequenced in a study of shared clonotypes between healthy human individuals. The assay was immunoSEQ multiplex PCR, and TCRdb's table has in-frame clones only and misses some. The table has about 1.4 million clones, roughly 96% seen once. The sample consisted of naive CD4+ T cells sorted from blood. The subset here: CD45RA+ positively selected. The origin of the receptors is a man aged 30 to 45 in good health.

This chain links TRBV10-1 with TRBJ1-4; D uncertain. With 4 bases removed from V and 2 bases from J, the gap between germline ends came to 2 bases. The CDR3 is 12 amino acids. Germline V gene sequence: CDR1 WNHNN, CDR2 SYGVQD (reference sequence). The CDR3 nucleotides are TGCGCCAGCAGTGGGACTAATGAAAAACTGTTTTTT. Its protein is CASSGTNEKLFF.

The chain employs TRBV15 and TRBJ1-1; a weak D match, TRBD1 (5 bases). Trimming stripped 4 bases from V and 7 bases from J, with 16 bases between. Germline values: CDR1 LNHNV, CDR2 YYDKDF (reference sequence). The CDR3 loop spans 14 amino acids. This chain's CDR3 is CATSIRQGEGEAFF. The CDR3 DNA sequence: TGTGCCACCAGCATCCGTCAGGGAGAAGGTGAAGCTTTCTTT.

This clone was seen just once. DNA for the CDR3: TGTGCCAGCAGTGACGACAGGGTGGAGACCCAGTACTTC. Its protein is CASSDDRVETQYF. This rearrangement joins TRBV2 to TRBJ2-5; 7 bases map to TRBD1. The germline V gene encodes CDR1 SNHLY and CDR2 FYNNEI. The ends lost 3 bases at V and 5 bases at J; junction bases unmatched: 3. The CDR3 length is 13 residues.

V and J are TRBV13 and TRBJ1-2; TRBD1 might be the D (6 bases). This CDR3 contains 14 residues. The germline CDR1 and CDR2 sequences are PRHDT and FYEKMQ (reference sequence). Trimming took off 5 bases at V and 1 base at J, with 11 bases between the two ends. The CDR3 loop reads CASSLARGNYGYTF. In DNA form, the CDR3 reads TGTGCCAGCAGCCTCGCCAGGGGTAACTATGGCTACACCTTC.

V gene TRBV18 combines with J gene TRBJ2-1, with 7 bases fitting TRBD1. Germline assignment: CDR1 KGHSH and CDR2 LQKENI. The V and J ends lost 5 bases and 4 bases, in that order; junction bases with no gene match: 5. The CDR3 runs to 14 residues. The CDR3 here is CASSGTEFYNEQFF. CDR3 coding DNA: TGTGCCAGCTCAGGGACAGAATTTTACAATGAGCAGTTCTTC.

The V and J genes are TRBV11-3 and TRBJ2-5; TRBD2 agrees at 10 bases. V lost 0 bases to trimming and J lost 5 bases; unmatched junction nucleotides: 12. The CDR3 contains 18 residues. CDR1 and CDR2 from the germline V gene are SGHNT and YENEEA. The CDR3 spells CASSLDGGALAGAETQYF. DNA of the CDR3: TGTGCCAGCAGCTTAGACGGCGGGGCGCTAGCGGGAGCGGAGACCCAGTACTTC.

The chain is built from TRBV9 and TRBJ2-3; 9 bases match TRBD2. The length of the CDR3 is 18 residues. Per germline, CDR1 SGDLS and CDR2 YYNGEE. Losses at the gene ends were 7 bases for V and 2 bases for J; bases not matched to a gene: 17. The CDR3 DNA reads as TGTGCCAGCGCCCGGGACAGCGGGAGGACCCACCTCACAGATACGCAGTATTTT. Translating it yields CASARDSGRTHLTDTQYF.

There are a few counts of this clone. This sample also contains other DNA sequences that code for the same CDR3. The rearrangement links TRBV11-2 to TRBJ2-5; D gene uncertain. Germline V gives CDR1 SGHAT, CDR2 FQNNGV. The V end was cut by 1 base, the J end by 5 bases, with 2 bases between. The CDR3 is made up of 11 amino acids. The CDR3 region is CASSLVETQYF. CDR3 sequence (DNA): TGTGCCAGCAGCTTAGTCGAGACCCAGTACTTC.

This sequence joins TRBV13 and TRBJ2-3, with 10 bases fitting TRBD2. Trimming removed 4 bases from V and 3 bases from J; junction bases left unmatched: 4. The CDR3 length is 15 residues. Germline V lookup: CDR1 PRHDT, CDR2 FYEKMQ (reference sequence). CDR3 DNA: TGTGCCAGCAGCTCCAGCGGGAGGGTGACAGATACGCAGTATTTT. This sequence encodes CASSSSGRVTDTQYF.

V is TRBV11-2 and J is TRBJ2-7; no definite D call. The CDR3 loop spans 15 amino acids. Trimming pared 4 bases from V and 7 bases from J, leaving 20 bases between. CDR1 and CDR2 (germline): SGHAT, FQNNGV. CDR3 in amino acids: CASSSQNSRTGEQYF. The CDR3 DNA reads as TGTGCCAGCAGCTCACAAAATTCTAGGACGGGTGAGCAGTACTTC.

Regarding this clone: This specimen includes other DNA sequences encoding the same CDR3. The V and J genes are TRBV11-2 and TRBJ2-1; TRBD1 agrees at 7 bases. The trim removed 6 bases at V and 0 bases at J, leaving 5 bases unmatched. This CDR3 region has 15 residues. The germline V gene encodes CDR1 SGHAT and CDR2 FQNNGV. The CDR3 DNA follows: TGTGCCAGCAGTTTCAGGGGGTCCTCCTACAATGAGCAGTTCTTC. This codes for CASSFRGSSYNEQFF.

The gene calls are TRBV29-1 and TRBJ2-5, with D unclear. With 4 bases removed from V and 3 bases from J, the gap between germline ends came to 9 bases. Germline V lookup: CDR1 SQVTM, CDR2 ANQGSEA. The CDR3 spans 12 residues. CDR3: CSVAIAEETQYF. CDR3 coding DNA: TGCAGCGTTGCGATTGCAGAAGAGACCCAGTACTTC.

The V gene is TRBV27, the J gene TRBJ2-1; 9 bases line up with TRBD1. The CDR3 consists of 15 residues. V was pared by 6 bases and J by 10 bases, with 13 bases of the junction left unmatched. CDR1 and CDR2 (germline): MNHEY, SMNVEV (reference sequence). In DNA form, the CDR3 reads TGTGCCAGCAGAACAGTTTCCGGGACAGGGAAAGAGCAGTTCTTC. This sequence encodes CASRTVSGTGKEQFF.

On this clone itself: This specimen includes other DNA sequences encoding the same CDR3. This chain links TRBV5-4 with TRBJ2-7; no definite D call. Trimming pared 0 bases from V and 2 bases from J, leaving 6 bases between. Germline values: CDR1 SGHNT, CDR2 YYREEE (reference sequence). This CDR3 is 13 amino acids long. The CDR3 DNA reads TGTGCCAGCAGCTTGGACGGGCCCTACGAGCAGTACTTC. It codes for CASSLDGPYEQYF.

V usage is TRBV6-5 and J usage is TRBJ2-7, with 9 bases that match TRBD2. Trimming removed 6 bases from V and 3 bases from J; junction bases left unmatched: 9. CDR1 MNHEY and CDR2 SVGAGI come from the germline V gene. The CDR3 covers 15 residues. The CDR3 loop reads CASRVAGEGGYEQYF. The CDR3 DNA is TGTGCCAGCAGGGTAGCGGGAGAGGGGGGCTACGAGCAGTACTTC.

The rearrangement joins TRBV28 to TRBJ2-7; either TRBD1 or TRBD2 may fit D (7 bases each). CDR3 size: 16 residues. Germline assignment: CDR1 MDHEN and CDR2 SYDVKM. V lost 0 bases and J lost 2, with 14 bases in between. CDR3 DNA: TGTGCCAGCAGTTTATGGGGGGGGACAGATACCTACGAGCAGTACTTC. Encoded protein: CASSLWGGTDTYEQYF.

This clone was seen only once. In nucleotides, the CDR3 is TGTGCCAGCAGCTTTCGTAGCGGGAGCTACAATGAGCAGTTCTTC. Translated, it gives CASSFRSGSYNEQFF. V and J are TRBV11-2 and TRBJ2-1; 9 bases match TRBD2. The trim removed 3 bases at V and 3 bases at J, leaving 3 bases unmatched. Germline lookup yields CDR1 SGHAT and CDR2 FQNNGV. This CDR3 region has 15 residues. The full variable domain, in which reference TRBV11-2 and TRBJ2-1 provide the parts outside the CDR3, is EAGVAQSPRYKIIEKRQSVAFWCNPISGHATLYWYQQILGQGPKLLIQFQNNGVVDDSQLPKDRFSAERLKGVDSTLKIQPAKLEDSAVYLCASSFRSGSYNEQFFGPGTRLTVL.

Regarding this clone: Sequence at one end of the junction differs from germline and may be a read error. This rearrangement joins TRBV5-1 to TRBJ2-3; D may be TRBD2 (5 bases). Germline V CDR1 and CDR2: SGHRS, YFSETQ. The CDR3 has 15 amino acids. In DNA form, the CDR3 reads TGCGCCAGCAGCGGACGGGATCCACTTTTAGGCTCCGTATCATTT. It is translated as CASSGRDPLLGSVSF.

This chain links TRBV7-9 with TRBJ2-1; no reliable D call. Trimming shortened V by 2 bases and J by 12 bases, and 8 bases separated the two germline ends. Germline-derived CDR1 and CDR2 are SEHNR and FQNEAQ (reference sequence). The CDR3 totals 11 residues. The CDR3 nucleotides read TGTGCCAGCAGCTTAAACGGTGGGCAGTTCTTC. Its translation is CASSLNGGQFF.

The sample holds one count of this clone. The genes are TRBV6-5 and TRBJ2-3; D gene unclear. The CDR3 is 14 amino acids. The germline V gene encodes CDR1 MNHEY and CDR2 SVGAGI. The V gene lost 3 bases and the J gene lost 4 bases, with 11 bases spanning the gap. The CDR3 nucleotides read TGTGCCAGCAGTTATTTCATTAGCTCAGATACGCAGTATTTT. It translates to CASSYFISSDTQYF.

The chain links TRBV4-2 to TRBJ2-4, with TRBD1 identical over 11 bases. V trimming: 4 bases; J trimming: 4 bases; junction bases outside the gene matches: 9. This CDR3 contains 17 residues. Germline CDR1 reads LGHNA; CDR2 reads YNFKEQ. CDR3 DNA: TGTGCCAGCAGCCGGGGACAGGGGGAATGGGAGAAAAACATTCAGTACTTC. Protein: CASSRGQGEWEKNIQYF.

V is TRBV18 and J is TRBJ1-1; a possible D gene is TRBD1 (6 bases). Germline CDR1 reads KGHSH; CDR2 reads LQKENI. V shed 3 bases and J shed 0 bases, with 14 bases lying between them. The CDR3 loop spans 16 amino acids. In DNA, the CDR3 is TGTGCCAGCTCACCGTTGGGGGCTCCTATGAACACTGAAGCTTTCTTT. It translates to CASSPLGAPMNTEAFF.

The V gene is TRBV12-5, the J gene TRBJ2-1; 9 bases are shared with TRBD2. After removal of 3 bases from V and 5 bases from J, the junction contained 5 bases not matched to a gene. Germline V CDR1 and CDR2: LGHNT, FRNRAP. The CDR3 covers 15 residues. CDR3 sequence reads: CASGLWLAGHNEQFF. CDR3 coding DNA: TGTGCTAGTGGTTTATGGCTAGCGGGACACAATGAGCAGTTCTTC.

In this sample, this clone turned up a few times. Within the sample, other DNA sequences also encode this same CDR3. CDR3 bases: TGTGCCAGCAGCTTAGGACAGTATAATGAAAAACTGTTTTTT. Its translation: CASSLGQYNEKLFF. The rearrangement uses TRBV7-9 and TRBJ1-4, with a possible D match to TRBD1 (5 bases). CDR1 and CDR2 from the germline V gene are SEHNR and FQNEAQ (reference sequence). This CDR3 comprises 14 residues. V dropped 1 base and J dropped 4 bases, with 7 bases sitting between them.

The CDR3 here is CASSDLRGSSTEAFF. The CDR3 DNA reads TGTGCCAGCAGTGACCTCAGGGGATCGAGCACTGAAGCTTTCTTT. The chain uses TRBV6-4 and TRBJ1-1; D might be TRBD1 (6 bases). The germline V gene encodes CDR1 MRHNA and CDR2 SNTAGT. CDR3 length: 15 amino acids. V shed 2 bases and J shed 4 bases, with 14 bases lying between them.